The 22 T cell receptor beta chains below come from one sample, sequenced in a study of T-cell memory formation after mild COVID-19. MiXCR, applied by TCRdb to the 5' RACE reads, yields one record per CDR3 protein. Of a few hundred thousand distinct CDR3 sequences listed, approximately 19% are singletons. Sequenced sample: PBMCs or a T cell subset sorted from them (not recorded which). The source is a man aged 18 to 30 who had mild COVID-19 (a few samples of this study predate the infection). Cell type and time point are not known.

This clonotype was seen just once. The CDR3 DNA follows: TGTGCCAGCAGTGTCAGGGACAGAGAGAGGAATACGCAGTATTTT. Its translation is CASSVRDRERNTQYF. The chain recombines TRBV6-5 with TRBJ2-3; 7 nucleotides align to TRBD1. This CDR3 has 15 amino acids. CDR1 MNHEY and CDR2 SVGAGI come from the germline V gene. After removal of 5 bases from V and 7 bases from J, the junction contained 12 bases not matched to a gene.

A few counts support this clonotype. The chain links TRBV20-1 to TRBJ1-5, with 9 bases lining up with TRBD1. This CDR3 has 13 amino acids. V gave up 4 bases and J gave up 7 bases; unmatched junction bases: 5. The germline V gene encodes CDR1 DFQATT and CDR2 SNEGSKA (reference sequence). The CDR3 is CSATDRGVQPQHF. The CDR3 nucleotides read TGCAGTGCTACGGACAGGGGAGTCCAGCCCCAGCATTTT.

This clonotype has just one count. This sequence joins TRBV29-1 and TRBJ2-1, with 7 positions matching TRBD1. From germline, CDR1 is SQVTM and CDR2 ANQGSEA. The length of the CDR3 is 14 residues. Trimming removed 5 bases from V and 6 bases from J; junction bases left unmatched: 10. For the CDR3, the DNA is TGCAGCGTTCGTTACAGGGGTTTACGCAATGAGCAGTTCTTC. Translation: CSVRYRGLRNEQFF.

This sequence joins TRBV7-9 and TRBJ1-3; D gene uncertain. The CDR3 consists of 14 residues. Germline CDR1 SEHNR, CDR2 FQNEAQ (reference sequence). V was pared by 1 base and J by 0 bases, with 4 bases between. CDR3 coding DNA: TGTGCCAGCAGCTTAGAACCCTCTGGAAACACCATATATTTT. This sequence encodes CASSLEPSGNTIYF. Using reference TRBV7-9 and TRBJ1-3 for the parts outside the CDR3, the full variable domain is DTGVSQNPRHKITKRGQNVTFRCDPISEHNRLYWYRQTLGQGPEFLTYFQNEAQLEKSRLLSDRFSAERPKGSFSTLEIQRTEQGDSAMYLCASSLEPSGNTIYFGEGSWLTVV.

The chain combines TRBV25-1 with TRBJ2-3; the D is unclear. The CDR3 is made up of 12 amino acids. The V end lost 1 base, the J end lost 5 bases, and 4 bases lay between the germline ends. CDR1 MGHDK and CDR2 SYGVNS come from the germline V gene. The DNA for the CDR3 is TGTGCCAGCAGTGAATCGGGAGATACGCAGTATTTT. It is translated as CASSESGDTQYF.

This clonotype has more than one count but fewer than ten. The chain carries TRBV5-6 and TRBJ2-1; D perhaps matches TRBD2 (5 bases). Trimming removed 0 bases from V and 4 bases from J, with 14 bases in between. Germline V gene data show CDR1 as SGHDT and CDR2 as YYEEEE. The CDR3 contains 16 residues. The CDR3 DNA is TGTGCCAGCAGCTTGGGGACCCGACTATCTTACAATGAGCAGTTCTTC. It codes for CASSLGTRLSYNEQFF.

This clonotype was seen ten or more times. The gene calls are TRBV20-1 and TRBJ1-3; tentatively, D is TRBD1 (5 bases). Germline CDR1 and CDR2: DFQATT and SNEGSKA (reference sequence). The V end was cut by 4 bases, the J end by 2 bases, with 15 bases between. The CDR3 consists of 15 residues. The CDR3 DNA reads TGCAGTGCTACGGACATCGAATTTACTGGAAACACCATATATTTT. This encodes CSATDIEFTGNTIYF.

The genes are TRBV7-2 and TRBJ2-1; a weak D match, TRBD2 (5 bases). Between the trimmed V and J ends, which lost 5 bases and 2 bases, there was a span of 13 bases. CDR1 and CDR2 (germline): SGHTA, FQGNSA. This CDR3 contains 15 residues. The CDR3 is CASSATRSPYNEQFF. The CDR3 DNA sequence: TGTGCCAGCAGCGCCACTAGATCCCCCTACAATGAGCAGTTCTTC.

A few counts support this clonotype. The chain joins TRBV20-1 to TRBJ1-2; D is ambiguous. Trimming left V 3 bases short and J 5 bases short, with 13 bases between. The germline gives CDR1 DFQATT, CDR2 SNEGSKA (reference sequence). This CDR3 is built from 13 residues. The CDR3 DNA reads TGCAGTGCTAGTCTCAGCCAGAGTTATGGCTACACCTTC. It yields the protein CSASLSQSYGYTF.

This clonotype ranks as medium-sized (0.01 to 0.1%). This sequence joins TRBV7-2 and TRBJ2-5, with TRBD2 identical over 12 bases. Trimming took 5 bases from V and 4 from J; bases not matched to a gene: 5. The CDR3 extends over 15 amino acids. Per the germline V gene, CDR1 is SGHTA and CDR2 is FQGNSA. DNA of the CDR3: TGTGCCAGCAGCGGGAAGGGACTAGCGGGAGAGACCCAGTACTTC. Its protein product is CASSGKGLAGETQYF.

The chain recombines TRBV5-6 with TRBJ1-6; no clear D. Germline CDR1 SGHDT, CDR2 YYEEEE. The CDR3 extends over 14 amino acids. V shed 7 bases and J shed 6 bases, with 14 bases lying between them. The CDR3, as DNA: TGTGCCAGCTTGAGAGGGCTTGGTAATTCACCCCTCCACTTT. This sequence encodes CASLRGLGNSPLHF.

This clonotype appeared a few times. The V and J genes are TRBV5-1 and TRBJ2-7; D is perhaps TRBD2 (6 bases). This CDR3 is 13 amino acids long. Trimming took 1 base from V and 4 from J, leaving 9 bases between them. Germline V gene data show CDR1 as SGHRS and CDR2 as YFSETQ. DNA of the CDR3: TGCGCCAGCAGCTTGCTCGCGGGATACGAGCAGTACGTC. Its protein is CASSLLAGYEQYV.

This clonotype was seen a handful of times. This chain joins TRBV7-9 and TRBJ2-2; no reliable D call. The CDR3 is made up of 15 amino acids. V was shortened by 5 bases and J by 7 bases, with 17 bases between the two germline ends. The germline V gene encodes CDR1 SEHNR and CDR2 FQNEAQ (reference sequence). CDR3 nucleotide sequence: TGTGCCAGCAGCCCCCTAGGACCCCACAGCGGGGAGCTGTTTTTT. This sequence encodes CASSPLGPHSGELFF. The whole variable domain, remainder taken from reference TRBV7-9 and TRBJ2-2, is DTGVSQNPRHKITKRGQNVTFRCDPISEHNRLYWYRQTLGQGPEFLTYFQNEAQLEKSRLLSDRFSAERPKGSFSTLEIQRTEQGDSAMYLCASSPLGPHSGELFFGEGSRLTVL.

This clonotype has ten or more counts. The J gene is TRBJ2-2, the V gene TRBV29-1; tentatively, D is TRBD1 (6 bases). V was trimmed by 2 bases and J by 6 bases, leaving 7 bases between them. Germline assignment: CDR1 SQVTM and CDR2 ANQGSEA. This CDR3 spans 12 amino acids. The CDR3 here is CSVEKGAGELFF. CDR3 nucleotide sequence: TGCAGCGTTGAAAAGGGGGCCGGGGAGCTGTTTTTT.

This chain connects TRBV27 to TRBJ2-2; maybe TRBD1 (5 bases). The CDR3 is 14 residues long. Germline V gene lookup returns CDR1 MNHEY and CDR2 SMNVEV (reference sequence). The V and J ends lost 3 bases and 4 bases respectively, with 9 bases between them. In DNA form, the CDR3 reads TGTGCCAGCAGTTTGGTCAGGGCCACCGGGGAGCTGTTTTTT. Its protein product is CASSLVRATGELFF.

V gene TRBV9 combines with J gene TRBJ1-4; D gene unclear. The germline gives CDR1 SGDLS, CDR2 YYNGEE. The CDR3 runs 13 residues. V was cut by 0 bases and J by 0 bases, with 0 bases left in between. Written as DNA, the CDR3 is TGTGCCAGCAGCGTAGCAACTAATGAAAAACTGTTTTTT. This gives the protein CASSVATNEKLFF.

This clonotype was detected only a few times. This rearrangement joins TRBV28 to TRBJ2-1; 13 positions agree with TRBD2. J was trimmed by 14 bases and V by 5 bases; bases with no gene match: 12. Germline V gives CDR1 MDHEN, CDR2 SYDVKM. The CDR3 extends over 15 amino acids. As DNA, the CDR3 is TGTGCCAGCAGTCCCGGGACTAGCGGGGCCCGGACGGAGTTCTTC. This encodes CASSPGTSGARTEFF. Filled out from reference TRBV28 and TRBJ2-1, the complete variable domain reads DVKVTQSSRYLVKRTGEKVFLECVQDMDHENMFWYRQDPGLGLRLIYFSYDVKMKEKGDIPEGYSVSREKKERFSLILESASTNQTSMYLCASSPGTSGARTEFFGPGTRLTVL.

This clonotype was seen a handful of times. DNA of the CDR3: TGTGCCAGCTCCAGGGACAATCAGCCCCAGCATTTT. Translation: CASSRDNQPQHF. This chain uses TRBV7-2 with TRBJ1-5; D perhaps matches TRBD1 (5 bases). This CDR3 spans 12 amino acids. The germline V gene encodes CDR1 SGHTA and CDR2 FQGNSA. Trimming left V 8 bases short and J 3 bases short, with 8 bases between.

This clonotype was seen a handful of times. The J gene is TRBJ2-3, the V gene TRBV7-6; D gene uncertain. The length of the CDR3 is 14 residues. Germline lookup yields CDR1 SGHVS and CDR2 FNYEAQ. Between the trimmed V and J ends, which lost 5 bases and 1 base, there was a span of 10 bases. In nucleotides, the CDR3 is TGTGCCAGCAGCCCCTTTGGGGGCACAGATACGCAGTATTTT. It yields the protein CASSPFGGTDTQYF.

The V call is TRBV7-9, the J call TRBJ2-7; D is possibly TRBD1 (7 bases). The V end was cut by 3 bases, the J end by 6 bases, with 12 bases between. CDR1 and CDR2 from the germline V gene are SEHNR and FQNEAQ (reference sequence). The CDR3 length is 13 residues. CDR3 in amino acids: CASSLEGAGEQYF. DNA of the CDR3: TGTGCCAGCAGCTTGGAGGGGGCGGGCGAGCAGTACTTC. Full variable domain (outside the CDR3, taken from reference TRBV7-9 and TRBJ2-7): DTGVSQNPRHKITKRGQNVTFRCDPISEHNRLYWYRQTLGQGPEFLTYFQNEAQLEKSRLLSDRFSAERPKGSFSTLEIQRTEQGDSAMYLCASSLEGAGEQYFGPGTRLTVT.

The rearrangement joins TRBV4-1 to TRBJ1-1, with a possible D match to TRBD1 (6 bases). The germline gives CDR1 MGHRA, CDR2 YSYEKL. The CDR3 totals 17 residues. The V gene lost 4 bases and the J gene lost 4 bases, with 22 bases spanning the gap. CDR3 protein: CASSPRNWAGVATEAFF. CDR3 bases: TGCGCCAGCAGCCCGAGGAACTGGGCAGGGGTTGCCACTGAAGCTTTCTTT.

The gene calls are TRBV2 and TRBJ1-5; D uncertain. V lost 4 bases and J lost 0, with 4 bases in between. The CDR3 extends over 13 amino acids. Germline loops: CDR1 SNHLY, CDR2 FYNNEI. The CDR3 DNA is TGTGCCAGCAGTGTCTATAGCAATCAGCCCCAGCATTTT. Its protein is CASSVYSNQPQHF.